These 20 T cell receptor beta chains came from one sample sequenced in a study of T cells after yellow fever vaccination. TCRdb fed the 5' RACE reads into MiXCR, producing one record per CDR3 protein. The top ten clones hold 14% to 15% of a sample with hundreds of thousands of distinct CDR3 sequences, over 9% of them seen once. The sequences come from PBMCs, collected on the day of the yellow fever booster vaccination. The receptors were gathered from a man aged 25-45 years who received the YFV17D yellow fever vaccine.

The chain has TRBV20-1 and TRBJ2-2; unclear D gene. This CDR3 region has 13 residues. The germline gives CDR1 DFQATT, CDR2 SNEGSKA (reference sequence). Trimming took off 5 bases at V and 1 base at J, with 8 bases between the two ends. DNA of the CDR3: TGCAGTGCTCAATCCTGGAACACCGGGGAGCTGTTTTTT. It codes for CSAQSWNTGELFF.

This clonotype was detected many times. V usage is TRBV5-1 and J usage is TRBJ2-1, with a tentative D call TRBD1 (5 bases). CDR1 is SGHRS and CDR2 is YFSETQ in the germline V gene. V dropped 5 bases and J dropped 6 bases, with 21 bases sitting between them. The CDR3 is 16 amino acids. CDR3 sequence reads: CASSVDWQGASNEQFF. CDR3 nucleotide sequence: TGCGCCAGCAGTGTCGATTGGCAGGGTGCCTCCAATGAGCAGTTCTTC.

The CDR3 DNA is TGTGCCAGCAGCTTAACGGGGCGGGATTCACCCCTCCACTTT. Residues: CASSLTGRDSPLHF. The chain links TRBV7-8 to TRBJ1-6; a weak D match, TRBD1 (5 bases). The V gene lost 2 bases and the J gene lost 8 bases, with 10 bases spanning the gap. The germline gives CDR1 SGHVS, CDR2 FQNEAQ. The CDR3 runs 14 residues.

This chain joins TRBV6-2 or TRBV6-3 and TRBJ2-1, with TRBD2 matching over 8 bases. CDR3 length: 15 amino acids. V lost 6 bases, J lost 6 bases, and 10 bases stayed unmatched. Germline CDR1 and CDR2: MNHEY and SVGEGT. The CDR3 bases are TGTGCCAGCAGGTATCTAGCGGGCTACACCAATGAGCAGTTCTTC. Protein: CASRYLAGYTNEQFF.

On this clonotype: Relative to the germline gene, one junction end is altered; a read error may explain this. The chain recombines TRBV5-6 with TRBJ2-7; no clear D gene. This CDR3 is built from 13 residues. Germline-derived CDR1 and CDR2 are SGHDT and YYEEEE. This chain's CDR3 is CASSFQPAYGQYF. CDR3 bases: TGTGCCAGCAGCTTCCAGCCAGCCTACGGGCAGTACTTC.

The rearrangement links TRBV4-3 to TRBJ2-1; tentatively, D is TRBD1 or TRBD2 (5 bases each). Deletions cut 2 bases from V and 4 bases from J, with 9 bases between. Germline-derived CDR1 and CDR2 are LGHNA and YSLEER. The CDR3 is made up of 14 amino acids. The CDR3 is CASSQRGTYNEQFF. For the CDR3, the DNA is TGCGCCAGCAGCCAACGTGGGACGTACAATGAGCAGTTCTTC.

This clonotype came up many times. The V gene is TRBV12-3 or TRBV12-4, the J gene TRBJ2-1, with 9 bases aligning to TRBD2. There are 13 residues in the CDR3. V trimming: 6 bases; J trimming: 8 bases; junction bases outside the gene matches: 5. The DNA of the CDR3 is TGTGCCAGCAGGATGACTAGCGGCGATGAGCAGTTCTTC. Protein sequence: CASRMTSGDEQFF.

This clonotype has more than one count but fewer than ten. The chain employs TRBV6-1 and TRBJ2-7, with D maybe TRBD1 (5 bases). Trimming cost V 7 bases and J 5 bases, with 18 bases left between them. The CDR3 length is 14 residues. Germline CDR1 MNHNS, CDR2 SASEGT. CDR3 DNA sequence: TGTGCCAGCACCCCTCGCTCCAGGGTCCACGAGCAGTACTTC. This sequence encodes CASTPRSRVHEQYF.

This clonotype was seen a few times. The CDR3 region is CASSRELVGPGNTIYF. In DNA, the CDR3 is TGTGCCAGCAGCAGAGAATTGGTGGGACCTGGAAACACCATATATTTT. The gene calls are TRBV7-9 and TRBJ1-3; D is possibly TRBD1 (5 bases). Germline loops: CDR1 SEHNR, CDR2 FQNEAQ (reference sequence). The V end lost 5 bases, the J end lost 2 bases, and 16 bases lay between the germline ends. The CDR3 has 16 amino acids.

This clonotype appeared a few times. The CDR3 protein is CASSLYGRRQNTEAFF. Written as DNA, the CDR3 is TGTGCCAGCAGTTTATATGGGCGTCGGCAGAACACTGAAGCTTTCTTT. The chain links TRBV12-3 or TRBV12-4 to TRBJ1-1; D unresolved. V was cut by 2 bases and J by 1 base, with 14 bases left in between. The CDR3 has 16 amino acids.

This clonotype was recorded many times. The genes are TRBV6-1 and TRBJ2-3; 7 bases align to TRBD1. The germline V gene encodes CDR1 MNHNS and CDR2 SASEGT. The junction had 11 bases not matched to a gene; V was cut back by 7 bases and J by 1 base. The length of the CDR3 is 16 residues. The CDR3 bases are TGTGCCAGCACCCACCGACAGGGATGGGGCACAGATACGCAGTATTTT. Encoded protein: CASTHRQGWGTDTQYF.

This clonotype was observed a handful of times. The rearrangement links TRBV6-5 to TRBJ2-3, with TRBD2 identical over 10 bases. Germline V gene lookup returns CDR1 MNHEY and CDR2 SVGAGI. V gave up 2 bases and J gave up 3 bases; unmatched junction bases: 2. This CDR3 is 15 amino acids long. CDR3: CASSYSGRETDTQYF. In DNA, the CDR3 is TGTGCCAGCAGTTACAGCGGGAGGGAGACAGATACGCAGTATTTT.

The V call is TRBV4-2, the J call TRBJ2-7; 8 nucleotides agree with TRBD1. The junction had 20 bases not matched to a gene; V was cut back by 4 bases and J by 3 bases. The CDR3 runs 19 residues. Germline lookup yields CDR1 LGHNA and CDR2 YNFKEQ. In DNA, the CDR3 is TGTGCCAGCAGCCCGGATCGGGGTGGACAGGGCCTTCCCTACTACGAGCAGTACTTC. It yields the protein CASSPDRGGQGLPYYEQYF.

The gene calls are TRBV28 and TRBJ2-7, with 7 nucleotides matching TRBD1. CDR1 is MDHEN, CDR2 SYDVKM, per germline. V was pared by 7 bases and J by 1 base, with 4 bases of the junction left unmatched. The CDR3 contains 13 residues. The CDR3 DNA reads as TGTGCCAGCATCGGACAGGTATCCTACGAGCAGTACTTC. This gives the protein CASIGQVSYEQYF.

This clonotype occurred many times. Germline is not matched at one junction end, which may reflect a read error. This rearrangement joins TRBV5-1 to TRBJ2-6; D remains ambiguous. The CDR3 contains 14 residues. Germline values: CDR1 SGHRS, CDR2 YFSETQ. For the CDR3, the DNA is TGTGCCAGCAGTTCAAGCTCTGGGGCCAACGTCCTGACTTTC. This gives the protein CASSSSSGANVLTF.

This clonotype was detected a few times. The chain joins TRBV4-1 to TRBJ2-7, with 8 bases aligning to TRBD2. The CDR3 loop spans 20 amino acids. The V gene's germline CDR1 is MGHRA and CDR2 YSYEKL. Unmatched junction bases numbered 22, after V lost 0 bases and J lost 6 bases. The CDR3: CASSQDITGSGRLRLVEQYF. The DNA for the CDR3 is TGCGCCAGCAGCCAAGACATAACTGGGAGCGGGAGACTTCGACTGGTCGAGCAGTACTTC.

This clonotype was observed a handful of times. The rearrangement links TRBV3-1 to TRBJ1-6; D gene ambiguous. The V end lost 0 bases, the J end lost 8 bases, and 11 bases lay between the germline ends. Germline CDR1 and CDR2: LGHDT and YNNKEL (reference sequence). CDR3 length: 15 residues. The CDR3, as DNA: TGTGCCAGCAGCCAAGAGGTGGGGTATTATTCACCCCTCCACTTT. Its translation: CASSQEVGYYSPLHF.

The chain couples TRBV12-3 or TRBV12-4 to TRBJ1-5; D might be TRBD1 (5 bases). The V end lost 5 bases, the J end lost 1 base, and 12 bases lay between the germline ends. The CDR3 totals 15 residues. CDR3 in DNA: TGTGCCAGCAGTGTCGACCGGGACAGCAATCAGCCCCAGCATTTT. Its translation: CASSVDRDSNQPQHF.

This chain connects TRBV6-5 to TRBJ2-2; D is unclear. CDR3 length equals 14 residues. Germline V gives CDR1 MNHEY, CDR2 SVGAGI. V was clipped by 1 base and J by 3 bases, with 6 bases between them. The CDR3 coding sequence is TGTGCCAGCAGTTACTTAAAATACACCGGGGAGCTGTTTTTT. It yields the protein CASSYLKYTGELFF.

This clonotype has only a few counts. The rearrangement links TRBV20-1 to TRBJ1-2; D unclear. The CDR3 covers 13 residues. Germline V gene sequence: CDR1 DFQATT, CDR2 SNEGSKA (reference sequence). Trimming removed 1 base at V and 8 bases at J, with 14 bases between. CDR3 region: CSARGLSLRGYTF. The CDR3, as DNA: TGCAGTGCTAGAGGGCTCAGCTTGAGGGGCTACACCTTC.